The present T cell receptor (beta chain) was sequenced within a study of OX40 agonist ivuxolimab in advanced cancers. Background for the entire study: Ivuxolimab was an agonistic, fully human IgG2 monoclonal antibody directed against OX40 (CD134), a costimulatory receptor. Intravenous ivuxolimab was administered to patients every 2 weeks at six dose levels: 0.01, 0.1, 0.3, 1.5, 3 and 10 mg/kg. Of the 52 patients in dose escalation, about 19 had hepatocellular carcinoma, about 15 had melanoma, 9 had renal cell carcinoma and 9 had head and neck cancer. The dose-escalation cohort was roughly 83% male with a mean age of 60 years, ranging from roughly 20 to 80. Patients were allowed to have had prior anti-PD-1, anti-PD-L1 or anti-CTLA-4 therapy, and 40% of the dose-escalation patients had previously received checkpoint inhibitors. Three dose-escalation patients achieved partial responses, one with hepatocellular carcinoma and two with cutaneous melanoma. Peripheral TCRbeta sequencing was intended to test whether TCR sequence diversity was altered and clonal T-cell expansion was caused by ivuxolimab. The monotherapy dose-escalation portion (N = 52 patients) of the phase I ivuxolimab trial is reported in the paper.

About this clone itself: Its cognate antigen has yet to be identified. The record has no base qualities; no much larger clone is one base away.

The trial excluded patients who had a history of autoimmune disease or were on systemic immunosuppression. Peripheral blood for TCR sequencing was collected from all dose cohorts at baseline, on cycle 4 day 1, and on cycle 7 day 1. Samples were obtained from an open-label, multicenter, first-in-human phase I dose-escalation trial of ivuxolimab. Adults with locally advanced or metastatic melanoma, renal cell, hepatocellular, or head and neck squamous cell carcinoma were enrolled in the trial. CD4+ and CD8+ T cells were sorted separately from peripheral blood before TCR sequencing. Summary of the overall study and its limitations: The antigen specificity of the peripheral T cells that underwent clonal expansion was not determined. Low levels of normalized T-cell clonal expansion were also seen in some patients who did not respond. After ivuxolimab, expanded clones were on average more numerous among CD8+ T cells than among CD4+ T cells. In the 0.1-3.0 mg/kg groups, partial responders had among the lowest normalized peripheral clonal expansion, particularly in CD8+ T cells. At doses from 0.1 to 3.0 mg/kg, clonal expansion was seen in both CD4+ and CD8+ blood T cells between baseline and week 6.

Clipping removes 5 bases from V and 7 bases from J, with 6 as the unmatched junction base count. The germline V gene (reference sequence) provides CDR1 SEHNR and CDR2 FQNEAQ. From the cysteine through the phenylalanine, the CDR3 covers 14 amino acids. This entry keeps only the CDR3 DNA: 42 bases, framed from base 1. Genomic DNA was extracted from sorted cells for sequencing of the TCRbeta CDR3 region. The immunoSEQ Assay was used to sequence the TCRbeta CDR3 regions. Held by TCRdb, this immuneACCESS table contains in-frame sequences only and omits some clones. Under half of the omission traces to an unresolved V gene where checked; the cause of the rest is unknown. This sample gives 45,000 to 60,000 clones in total; about 76% of them show up just once. The top ten clonotypes cover 1.2% of the sample.

Recombination linked TRBV7-9 to TRBJ1-4; 8 nucleotides in the junction match TRBD1. The TCR comes from an adult with an advanced solid tumor such as melanoma, head and neck, liver or kidney cancer. The sequenced sample was CD4+ or CD8+ T cells sorted from blood, obtained in a trial of the OX40 agonist ivuxolimab. The nucleotides are TGTGCCAGCAGCAAACAGGGGGTTCTTGAAAAACTGTTTTTT. It translates as CASSKQGVLEKLFF.